This passage covers 25 T cell receptor beta chains from one sample sequenced in a study of blood T cell dynamics during melanoma immunotherapy. Assay: immunoSEQ multiplex PCR; the TCRdb copy retains only in-frame clones and omits some. Seen here are about 28,000 clones, approximately 88% observed once, and the top ten hold approximately 10%. Time point given: week 3, after first cycle of checkpoint inhibitor. Material: blood, obtained from a patient treated with checkpoint blockade. The receptor set was obtained from a human donor with melanoma.

This clone was counted between two and nine times. CDR3 loop: CAWSGQSTYEQYF. In nucleotides, the CDR3 is TGTGCCTGGAGCGGACAGAGTACCTACGAGCAGTACTTC. The chain links TRBV30 to TRBJ2-7; weak D call: TRBD1 (6 bases). This CDR3 comprises 13 residues. Per germline, CDR1 GTSNPN and CDR2 SVGIG (reference sequence). Deletions cut 3 bases from V and 2 bases from J, with 11 bases between.

This chain connects TRBV30 to TRBJ2-7; a possible D gene is TRBD1 (7 bases). V was trimmed by 5 bases and J by 7 bases, leaving 18 bases between them. The CDR3 runs to 13 residues. Germline V lookup: CDR1 GTSNPN, CDR2 SVGIG (reference sequence). CDR3 amino acids: CAWRAGGIWEQYF. DNA of the CDR3: TGTGCCTGGCGGGCAGGGGGGATTTGGGAGCAGTACTTC.

The chain joins TRBV4-2 to TRBJ2-1, with a possible D match to TRBD1 (5 bases). Germline V gene data show CDR1 as LGHNA and CDR2 as YNFKEQ. The CDR3 covers 15 residues. Trimming took 0 bases from V and 4 from J, leaving 10 bases between them. CDR3 DNA sequence: TGTGCCAGCAGCCAAGATAAGGGGTCGTACAATGAGCAGTTCTTC. Protein product: CASSQDKGSYNEQFF.

DNA of the CDR3: TGTGCCAGCAGTTCCCTCGGCTCAGATACGCAGTATTTT. Translating gives CASSSLGSDTQYF. The chain has TRBV27 and TRBJ2-3; no definite D call. Trimming removed 4 bases at V and 4 bases at J, with 9 bases between. The CDR3 totals 13 residues. The V gene's germline CDR1 is MNHEY and CDR2 SMNVEV (reference sequence).

The V call is TRBV10-3, the J call TRBJ2-5; 7 nucleotides line up with TRBD1. The assigned J gene may be wrong: the sequence end matches TRBJ2-7 better. Germline CDR1 reads ENHRY; CDR2 reads SYGVKD. This CDR3 comprises 13 residues. As DNA, the CDR3 is TGTGCCATCAGAGGGGACAGCACCTACGAGCAGTACTTC. Protein sequence: CAIRGDSTYEQYF.

The chain couples TRBV9 to TRBJ2-3, with 9 bases lining up with TRBD2. This CDR3 is built from 15 residues. V trimming: 4 bases; J trimming: 2 bases; junction bases outside the gene matches: 5. The germline V gene encodes CDR1 SGDLS and CDR2 YYNGEE. The DNA of the CDR3 is TGTGCCAGCAGCTCTGGACTAGCGATCACAGATACGCAGTATTTT. It codes for CASSSGLAITDTQYF.

The V and J genes are TRBV2 and TRBJ1-2; the D gene is possibly TRBD1 (6 bases). CDR1 and CDR2 (germline): SNHLY, FYNNEI. Trimming cost V 4 bases and J 6 bases, with 15 bases left between them. The CDR3 loop spans 14 amino acids. CDR3 amino acids: CASSAKQGGDGYTF. CDR3 bases: TGTGCCAGCAGTGCCAAACAGGGTGGGGATGGCTACACCTTC.

V usage is TRBV11-2 and J usage is TRBJ2-5; D ambiguous. CDR1 SGHAT and CDR2 FQNNGV come from the germline V gene. This CDR3 has 14 amino acids. V shed 0 bases and J shed 4 bases, with 9 bases lying between them. The CDR3 sequence is CASSLDLVRETQYF. In nucleotides, the CDR3 is TGTGCCAGCAGCTTAGATCTAGTACGAGAGACCCAGTACTTC.

The chain is built from TRBV19 and TRBJ1-2, with 7 bases that match TRBD1. Germline CDR1 is LNHDA and CDR2 is SQIVND (reference sequence). V gave up 7 bases and J gave up 4 bases; unmatched junction bases: 12. The CDR3 runs 15 residues. The CDR3, as DNA: TGTGCCAGTAAAGATTCAGGGGGTGAACCCTATGGCTACACCTTC. Translated: CASKDSGGEPYGYTF.

The genes are TRBV7-9 and TRBJ2-5; 11 bases are a match to TRBD2. The CDR3 runs to 15 residues. Unmatched junction bases numbered 2, after V lost 1 base and J lost 4 bases. Germline V gene sequence: CDR1 SEHNR, CDR2 FQNEAQ (reference sequence). The CDR3 nucleotides are TGTGCCAGCAGCTTAGGCCTAGCGGGAGGAGAGACCCAGTACTTC. Protein product: CASSLGLAGGETQYF.

This chain connects TRBV21-1 to TRBJ1-1; TRBD1 is taken as the D call from the table, unchecked against the DNA. TRBV21-1 is a known pseudogene. The CDR3 sequence is 13 residues long. Here the CDR3 DNA reads TGTGCCAGCAGCAAACCGGACAGGGATCGAGCTTTCTTT. It translates to CASSKPDRDRAFF.

J is TRBJ2-7 and V is TRBV7-9, with 8 positions matching TRBD2. CDR3 length: 14 residues. The V segment lost 3 bases and the J segment 4 bases; nucleotides outside the gene matches: 5. Per germline, CDR1 SEHNR and CDR2 FQNEAQ (reference sequence). CDR3 sequence: CASSFAGGLYEQYF. For the CDR3, the DNA is TGTGCCAGCAGCTTTGCGGGGGGCCTGTACGAGCAGTACTTC.

V usage is TRBV6-5 and J usage is TRBJ1-5; no firm D call. V dropped 4 bases and J dropped 7 bases, with 11 bases sitting between them. This CDR3 comprises 13 residues. Per the germline V gene, CDR1 is MNHEY and CDR2 is SVGAGI. The CDR3 sequence: CASSSRDKQPQHF. DNA for the CDR3: TGTGCCAGCAGTTCGAGAGACAAACAGCCCCAGCATTTT.

The chain carries TRBV9 and TRBJ1-4; D possibly corresponds to TRBD1 (5 bases). Germline V lookup: CDR1 SGDLS, CDR2 YYNGEE. CDR3 length equals 15 residues. V was clipped by 4 bases and J by 7 bases, with 17 bases between them. The chain's CDR3 is CASSPRQGVAEKLFF. CDR3 nucleotides: TGTGCCAGCAGCCCACGACAAGGGGTGGCTGAAAAACTGTTTTTT.

The chain is built from TRBV10-3 and TRBJ1-1; 8 nucleotides agree with TRBD1. The CDR3 is 13 residues long. Germline V gene lookup returns CDR1 ENHRY and CDR2 SYGVKD. The V gene end was trimmed by 7 bases and the J gene end by 3 bases; junction bases not matched to a gene: 4. The CDR3 is CAIKLTGDTEAFF. The CDR3 nucleotides read TGTGCCATCAAACTGACAGGGGACACTGAAGCTTTCTTT.

This clone was counted a few times. V usage is TRBV2 and J usage is TRBJ2-7; D ambiguous. V was pared by 5 bases and J by 9 bases, with 14 bases between. The CDR3 totals 12 residues. The germline CDR1 and CDR2 sequences are SNHLY and FYNNEI. The CDR3 here is CASSSTLPGQYF. CDR3 nucleotide sequence: TGTGCCAGCAGTAGTACCTTACCCGGGCAGTACTTC. Together with reference TRBV2 and TRBJ2-7, the CDR3 gives the full variable domain: EPEVTQTPSHQVTQMGQEVILRCVPISNHLYFYWYRQILGQKVEFLVSFYNNEISEKSEIFDDQFSVERPDGSNFTLKIRSTKLEDSAMYFCASSSTLPGQYFGPGTRLTVT.

This chain joins TRBV27 and TRBJ2-7, with D possibly TRBD1 on 7 matching bases. The CDR3 consists of 14 residues. Trimming shortened V by 7 bases and J by 7 bases, and 20 bases separated the two germline ends. Germline V lookup: CDR1 MNHEY, CDR2 SMNVEV (reference sequence). The CDR3 DNA sequence: TGTGCCAGCAAAGCAGGGGGGCCGGCTGCAGAGCAGTACTTC. Translation: CASKAGGPAAEQYF.

The chain is built from TRBV29-1 and TRBJ2-3; unclear D gene. Trimming cost V 6 bases and J 2 bases, with 15 bases left between them. The germline V gene has CDR1 SQVTM and CDR2 ANQGSEA. The CDR3 runs 14 residues. CDR3: CSVSPPGVTDTQYF. The CDR3 bases are TGCAGCGTAAGTCCGCCAGGCGTCACAGATACGCAGTATTTT.

The V call is TRBV21-1, the J call TRBJ1-5; no DNA check was done on the table's D call, TRBD1. TRBV21-1 is assigned pseudogene status. The CDR3 covers 10 residues. The CDR3 nucleotides read TGTGCCAGGCCAGGTCGGCCCCAGCATTTT. Translation gives CARPGRPQHF.

The chain combines TRBV9 with TRBJ2-2; D perhaps matches TRBD1 (6 bases). Trimming took 0 bases from V and 8 from J, leaving 14 bases between them. Germline V gives CDR1 SGDLS, CDR2 YYNGEE. The CDR3 totals 15 residues. In nucleotides, the CDR3 is TGTGCCAGCAGCGTAGTATCCAGGGGCAAAGGGGAGCTGTTTTTT. Its protein is CASSVVSRGKGELFF.

The rearrangement joins TRBV2 to TRBJ2-3; TRBD2 aligns across 12 bases. The ends lost 5 bases at V and 0 bases at J; junction bases unmatched: 3. The CDR3 spans 16 residues. CDR1 and CDR2 (germline): SNHLY, FYNNEI. The CDR3: CASSSGLAGSTDTQYF. CDR3 coding DNA: TGTGCCAGCAGTTCAGGACTAGCGGGGAGCACAGATACGCAGTATTTT.

The V and J genes are TRBV27 and TRBJ1-5, with D unresolved. V lost 2 bases, J lost 1 base, and 9 bases lay in between. The CDR3 has 15 amino acids. From germline, CDR1 is MNHEY and CDR2 SMNVEV (reference sequence). This chain's CDR3 is CASSLGGGSNQPQHF. For the CDR3, the DNA is TGTGCCAGCAGTTTAGGAGGAGGGAGCAATCAGCCCCAGCATTTT.

The rearrangement uses TRBV4-1 and TRBJ1-1; 7 bases fit TRBD1. In germline, CDR1 is MGHRA, CDR2 YSYEKL. The V gene end was trimmed by 3 bases and the J gene end by 1 base; junction bases not matched to a gene: 2. The CDR3 runs 14 residues. DNA for the CDR3: TGCGCCAGCAGCCAGGGACAGCGGAACACTGAAGCTTTCTTT. Translation: CASSQGQRNTEAFF.

V is TRBV5-1 and J is TRBJ1-2; possible D gene TRBD1, 5 bases. Germline CDR1 reads SGHRS; CDR2 reads YFSETQ. CDR3 length equals 13 residues. The V end was cut by 3 bases, the J end by 14 bases, with 20 bases between. In DNA, the CDR3 is TGCGCCAGCAGCTACGGAAACCTTGACAGCTCGACCTTC. It specifies CASSYGNLDSSTF. Filled out from reference TRBV5-1 and TRBJ1-2, the complete variable domain reads KAGVTQTPRYLIKTRGQQVTLSCSPISGHRSVSWYQQTPGQGLQFLFEYFSETQRNKGNFPGRFSGRQFSNSRSEMNVSTLELGDSALYLCASSYGNLDSSTFGSGTRLTVV.

This chain links TRBV6-5 with TRBJ1-5; 9 nucleotides agree with TRBD1. The V gene end was trimmed by 2 bases and the J gene end by 6 bases; junction bases not matched to a gene: 2. This CDR3 is 14 amino acids long. Germline values: CDR1 MNHEY, CDR2 SVGAGI. This CDR3 is CASSYGGQGQPQHF. DNA for the CDR3: TGTGCCAGCAGTTACGGGGGACAGGGTCAGCCCCAGCATTTT.